The 27 T cell receptor beta chains in this list originate from one sample, sequenced in a study of blood T cell repertoires in COVID-19. The data were produced by immunoSEQ multiplex PCR, yet TCRdb's version contains in-frame clones alone and is incomplete. This sample has roughly 260,000 clones; around nine tenths occur once, and the top ten carry about 11%. The sequenced material came from peripheral blood. These receptors came from a woman in her twenties or thirties with COVID-19, enrolled during active disease.

The chain is built from TRBV7-8 and TRBJ2-5; TRBD1 agrees at 8 bases. This CDR3 has 16 amino acids. Germline values: CDR1 SGHVS, CDR2 FQNEAQ. J gave up 2 bases and V 5 bases, and 10 bases lay outside the gene matches. The CDR3 spells CASSLRTGLPQETQYF. The CDR3 DNA reads as TGTGCCAGCAGCCTTAGGACAGGGCTTCCACAAGAGACCCAGTACTTC.

The J gene is TRBJ1-4, the V gene TRBV28, with D unclear. The CDR3 length is 14 residues. V was pared by 3 bases and J by 0 bases, with 5 bases between. CDR1 and CDR2 from the germline V gene are MDHEN and SYDVKM. As DNA, the CDR3 is TGTGCCAGCAGTTTCAGTGCAACTAATGAAAAACTGTTTTTT. Amino acids: CASSFSATNEKLFF.

V usage is TRBV2 and J usage is TRBJ2-3; tentative D call: TRBD1 (6 bases). This CDR3 spans 12 amino acids. Germline V gives CDR1 SNHLY, CDR2 FYNNEI. Trimming left V 6 bases short and J 5 bases short, with 9 bases between. The CDR3 reads CASSRGEDTQYF. The CDR3 DNA sequence: TGTGCCAGCAGCAGGGGAGAAGATACGCAGTATTTT. The full variable domain, rest sourced from reference TRBV2 and TRBJ2-3, is EPEVTQTPSHQVTQMGQEVILRCVPISNHLYFYWYRQILGQKVEFLVSFYNNEISEKSEIFDDQFSVERPDGSNFTLKIRSTKLEDSAMYFCASSRGEDTQYFGPGTRLTVL.

In its sample, this clone was seen once. This chain uses TRBV10-3 with TRBJ1-1; 8 nucleotides agree with TRBD1. The CDR3 consists of 14 residues. With 6 bases clipped from V and 5 bases from J, the junction kept 8 bases outside the gene matches. The V gene's germline CDR1 is ENHRY and CDR2 SYGVKD. CDR3 bases: TGTGCCATCAGGCCGACAGGGGTTGGAACTGAAGCTTTCTTT. Protein: CAIRPTGVGTEAFF.

This chain connects TRBV29-1 to TRBJ1-1, with a tentative D call TRBD1 (5 bases). This CDR3 comprises 12 residues. The germline gives CDR1 SQVTM, CDR2 ANQGSEA. In nucleotides, the CDR3 is TGCGCCACCCGGGGGGGTGACACTGAAGCTTTCTTT. Translation: CATRGGDTEAFF.

The chain couples TRBV3-1 (or the pseudogene TRBV3-2) to TRBJ2-3, with 11 bases matching TRBD1. The CDR3 contains 15 residues. V lost 5 bases to trimming and J lost 3 bases; unmatched junction nucleotides: 4. Germline-derived CDR1 and CDR2 are LGHDT and YNNKEL (reference sequence). The CDR3 DNA follows: TGTGCCAGCAGCGAGGACAGGGGGCGGACAGATACGCAGTATTTT. It is translated as CASSEDRGRTDTQYF.

The rearrangement links TRBV7-9 to TRBJ2-7; possible D gene TRBD2, 6 bases. V was pared by 5 bases and J by 11 bases, with 16 bases between. Per germline, CDR1 SEHNR and CDR2 FQNEAQ (reference sequence). This CDR3 is built from 12 residues. CDR3 amino acids: CASSLPPGEKYF. The CDR3 bases are TGTGCCAGCAGCCTACCGCCGGGGGAAAAGTACTTC.

This clone appeared a few times. CDR3 coding DNA: TGTGCCAGCAGGGGCGGGACTCCCCTGGCCGGGGAGCTGTTTTTT. Residues: CASRGGTPLAGELFF. The chain uses TRBV7-2 and TRBJ2-2; D possibly corresponds to TRBD2 (6 bases). CDR1 and CDR2 (germline): SGHTA, FQGNSA. The CDR3 length is 15 residues. V was clipped by 6 bases and J by 6 bases, with 17 bases between them.

This clone was detected only a few times. The chain recombines TRBV2 with TRBJ1-1; D is unclear. Trimming left V 10 bases short and J 2 bases short, with 14 bases between. The CDR3 contains 13 residues. CDR1 and CDR2 (germline): SNHLY, FYNNEI. CDR3 DNA sequence: TGTGCCAACAGAGAGTCCTCCAACACTGAAGCTTTCTTT. It encodes CANRESSNTEAFF.

This sequence joins TRBV6-2 or TRBV6-3 and TRBJ2-7; D gene unclear. This CDR3 comprises 13 residues. V dropped 2 bases and J dropped 5 bases, with 10 bases sitting between them. Germline-derived CDR1 and CDR2 are MNHEY and SVGEGT. Written as DNA, the CDR3 is TGTGCCAGCAGTTACGCAGAGGAGCACGAGCAGTACTTC. It specifies CASSYAEEHEQYF.

CDR3 protein: CASRTTGTNIQYF. The CDR3 bases are TGTGCCAGCAGAACGACAGGAACAAACATTCAGTACTTC. V is TRBV28 and J is TRBJ2-4, with a tentative D call TRBD1 (6 bases). This CDR3 spans 13 amino acids. Germline V gene lookup returns CDR1 MDHEN and CDR2 SYDVKM. Trimming left V 6 bases short and J 6 bases short, with 12 bases between.

This clone was recorded only once. The CDR3: CASSVITGHTGELFF. The CDR3 DNA reads TGTGCCAGCAGCGTCATCACAGGGCACACCGGGGAGCTGTTTTTT. The J gene is TRBJ2-2, the V gene TRBV6-5; D perhaps matches TRBD1 (6 bases). The CDR3 sequence is 15 residues long. The germline CDR1 and CDR2 sequences are MNHEY and SVGAGI. V lost 6 bases to trimming and J lost 3 bases, with 14 bases between them.

The chain employs TRBV30 and TRBJ2-7; D is possibly TRBD1 (6 bases). Trimming removed 2 bases at V and 1 base at J, with 9 bases between. The CDR3 has 13 amino acids. CDR1 is GTSNPN and CDR2 is SVGIG in the germline V gene (reference sequence). This CDR3 reads CAWSPGQSYEQYF. CDR3 DNA: TGTGCCTGGAGTCCGGGACAATCCTACGAGCAGTACTTC.

This chain uses TRBV5-4 with TRBJ1-2, with D tentatively TRBD1 (5 bases). From germline, CDR1 is SGHNT and CDR2 YYREEE (reference sequence). This CDR3 has 13 amino acids. V lost 7 bases and J lost 4, with 14 bases in between. In nucleotides, the CDR3 is TGTGCCAGCGGCCCCGGGGGGTTCTATGGCTACACCTTC. Translated: CASGPGGFYGYTF.

This clone showed up just once. V usage is TRBV5-1 and J usage is TRBJ2-7; D call uncertain. The V gene's germline CDR1 is SGHRS and CDR2 YFSETQ. This CDR3 contains 14 residues. V was pared by 0 bases and J by 2 bases, with 9 bases between. CDR3 residues: CASSLDTTAYEQYF. The CDR3 bases are TGCGCCAGCAGCTTGGATACCACAGCCTACGAGCAGTACTTC.

The chain combines TRBV30 with TRBJ1-1; 8 bases fit TRBD1. J lost 4 bases, V lost 5 bases, and 12 bases had no gene match. This CDR3 comprises 15 residues. Per the germline V gene, CDR1 is GTSNPN and CDR2 is SVGIG (reference sequence). CDR3 sequence reads: CAWAIRQGFGTEAFF. Written as DNA, the CDR3 is TGTGCCTGGGCCATCCGACAGGGGTTCGGCACTGAAGCTTTCTTT.

The V call is TRBV10-1, the J call TRBJ2-1; tentatively, D is TRBD1 (5 bases). Trimming removed 0 bases from V and 6 bases from J, with 12 bases in between. There are 15 residues in the CDR3. CDR1 is WNHNN and CDR2 is SYGVQD in the germline V gene (reference sequence). Written as DNA, the CDR3 is TGCGCCAGCAGTGAGTCCCCAGGGTCGGGCAATGAGCAGTTCTTC. This translates into CASSESPGSGNEQFF.

This sequence joins TRBV27 and TRBJ2-1; D is perhaps TRBD1 (5 bases). Trimming cost V 3 bases and J 10 bases, with 13 bases left between them. The V gene's germline CDR1 is MNHEY and CDR2 SMNVEV (reference sequence). CDR3 length equals 13 residues. The CDR3 nucleotides read TGTGCCAGCAGTTTGAAGGGCAGGGTGGAGCAGTTCTTC. This gives the protein CASSLKGRVEQFF.

V usage is TRBV19 and J usage is TRBJ2-3; 8 positions agree with TRBD1. The CDR3 contains 16 residues. Trimming at V came to 6 bases and at J to 8 bases, leaving 16 bases not matched to a gene. Germline lookup yields CDR1 LNHDA and CDR2 SQIVND (reference sequence). In DNA form, the CDR3 reads TGTGCCAGTAGCCCCCGCCACACAGGGGGGCAAGGTACGCAGTATTTT. Encoded protein: CASSPRHTGGQGTQYF.

A few counts support this clone. V gene TRBV5-1 combines with J gene TRBJ2-1, with D possibly TRBD2 on 6 matching bases. This CDR3 comprises 14 residues. Germline CDR1 is SGHRS and CDR2 is YFSETQ. V was trimmed by 5 bases and J by 9 bases, leaving 18 bases between them. CDR3 coding DNA: TGCGCCAGCAGTACGGGAGTCGCACGGGGTGAGCAGTTCTTC. Its translation is CASSTGVARGEQFF. Variable domain in full (rest from reference TRBV5-1 and TRBJ2-1): KAGVTQTPRYLIKTRGQQVTLSCSPISGHRSVSWYQQTPGQGLQFLFEYFSETQRNKGNFPGRFSGRQFSNSRSEMNVSTLELGDSALYLCASSTGVARGEQFFGPGTRLTVL.

This clone was recorded once. The J gene is TRBJ2-6, the V gene TRBV5-1; D unclear. This CDR3 has 14 residues. In germline, CDR1 is SGHRS, CDR2 YFSETQ. Trimming stripped 5 bases from V and 0 bases from J, with 6 bases between. The CDR3, as DNA: TGCGCCAGCAGTATATACTCTGGGGCCAACGTCCTGACTTTC. Translation gives CASSIYSGANVLTF.

The chain links TRBV2 to TRBJ2-1, with D uncertain. CDR1 and CDR2 from the germline V gene are SNHLY and FYNNEI. V lost 5 bases and J lost 2, with 16 bases in between. The CDR3 loop spans 16 amino acids. CDR3 in amino acids: CASSQELHLPYNEQFF. The CDR3, as DNA: TGTGCCAGCAGTCAAGAGCTCCATCTTCCCTACAATGAGCAGTTCTTC.

The chain joins TRBV7-9 to TRBJ1-1; tentative D call: TRBD1 (5 bases). From germline, CDR1 is SEHNR and CDR2 FQNEAQ (reference sequence). The ends were cut back, 5 bases at V and 3 bases at J, with 10 bases in the middle. The CDR3 has 13 amino acids. CDR3 sequence (DNA): TGTGCCAGCAGCGGCGGAGGGGACACTGAAGCTTTCTTT. Encoded protein: CASSGGGDTEAFF.

CDR3 bases: TGTGCCAGCAGTTTATCCGCGACAGGGCCCTACACTGAAGCTTTCTTT. This sequence encodes CASSLSATGPYTEAFF. The rearrangement links TRBV27 to TRBJ1-1; TRBD1 agrees at 7 bases. The CDR3 totals 16 residues. Germline V gene data show CDR1 as MNHEY and CDR2 as SMNVEV (reference sequence). V gave up 0 bases and J gave up 3 bases; unmatched junction bases: 7.

The count of this clone is one. The chain employs TRBV15 and TRBJ2-1, with a tentative D call TRBD1 (5 bases). Germline-derived CDR1 and CDR2 are LNHNV and YYDKDF (reference sequence). V was clipped by 0 bases and J by 7 bases, with 13 bases between them. The CDR3 has 15 amino acids. This CDR3 reads CATSRDKAGINEQFF. In DNA form, the CDR3 reads TGTGCCACCAGCAGAGATAAGGCAGGGATTAATGAGCAGTTCTTC.

This chain connects TRBV10-3 to TRBJ2-5, with TRBD1 identical over 11 bases. Germline CDR1 is ENHRY and CDR2 is SYGVKD. With 5 bases clipped from V and 5 bases from J, the junction kept 4 bases outside the gene matches. This CDR3 is built from 14 residues. CDR3 region: CAISRGQGVETQYF. The CDR3, as DNA: TGTGCCATCAGTAGGGGACAGGGGGTCGAGACCCAGTACTTC.

The chain combines TRBV15 with TRBJ2-3, with unresolved D. The CDR3 has 13 residues. Germline lookup yields CDR1 LNHNV and CDR2 YYDKDF (reference sequence). The germline V and J ends were trimmed by 7 bases and 3 bases, with 11 bases remaining between them. CDR3 DNA: TGTGCCACCACCCAGCTGGAGACAGATACGCAGTATTTT. The encoded protein is CATTQLETDTQYF.